The clone carrying this T cell receptor (beta chain) has just a few counts. Per the original methods: Quantification of nucleated cells was approximated via reference gene primer amplification. Assay used: immunoSEQ multiplex PCR; TCRdb lists only in-frame clones, some missing. V, J and clone size are those of that table, while D and trimming were read from the DNA. The table has a few hundred thousand clones, 85% to 90% seen once. This specimen comes from a study of blood T cell repertoires in COVID-19. Study-wide context: PBMCs, B-cell-depleted T cells, or T cells were the source of the cDNA or gDNA that made up the material.

The V gene's germline CDR1 is SGHRS and CDR2 YFSETQ. The V gene lost 5 bases and the J gene lost 8 bases, with 19 bases spanning the gap. This CDR3 is built from 14 residues. The rearrangement uses TRBV5-1 and TRBJ1-2, with D possibly matching TRBD1 (5 bases). This sequence was found in a man younger than 40 with acute or convalescent COVID-19. Material: peripheral blood. The CDR3 loop reads CASSFGNSGAGYTF. The CDR3 DNA follows: TGCGCCAGCAGTTTTGGGAATTCTGGGGCAGGCTACACCTTC.